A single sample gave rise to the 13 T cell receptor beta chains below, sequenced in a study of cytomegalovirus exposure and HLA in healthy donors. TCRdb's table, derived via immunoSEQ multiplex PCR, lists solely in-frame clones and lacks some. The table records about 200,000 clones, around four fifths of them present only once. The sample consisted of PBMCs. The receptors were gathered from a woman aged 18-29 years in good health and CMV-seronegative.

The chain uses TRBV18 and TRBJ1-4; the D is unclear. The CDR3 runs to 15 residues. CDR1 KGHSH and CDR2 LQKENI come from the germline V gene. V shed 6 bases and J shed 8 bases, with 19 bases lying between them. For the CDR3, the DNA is TGTGCCAGCTCCCCCCGGACCGCAATGGGCGAAAAACTGTTTTTT. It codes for CASSPRTAMGEKLFF.

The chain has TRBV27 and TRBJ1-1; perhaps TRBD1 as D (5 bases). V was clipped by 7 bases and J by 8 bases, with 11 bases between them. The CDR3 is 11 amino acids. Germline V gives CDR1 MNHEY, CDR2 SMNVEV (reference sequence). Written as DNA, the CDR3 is TGTGCCAGCATGGGGGGGTCAGAAGCTTTCTTT. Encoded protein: CASMGGSEAFF.

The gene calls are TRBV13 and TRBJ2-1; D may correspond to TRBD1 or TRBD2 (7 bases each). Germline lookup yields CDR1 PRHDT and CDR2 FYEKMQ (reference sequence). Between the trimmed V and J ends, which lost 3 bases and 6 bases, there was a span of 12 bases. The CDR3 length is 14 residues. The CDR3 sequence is CASSLGRGGNEQFF. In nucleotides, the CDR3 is TGTGCCAGCAGCTTGGGCAGGGGGGGCAATGAGCAGTTCTTC.

Here the CDR3 DNA reads TGTGCCAGTAGAGTGGATGGGGTGGCTTTCTTT. Its protein is CASRVDGVAFF. This chain links TRBV19 with TRBJ1-1, with unresolved D. The CDR3 is made up of 11 amino acids. The V and J ends lost 6 bases and 11 bases respectively, with 13 bases between them. Germline CDR1 LNHDA, CDR2 SQIVND (reference sequence).

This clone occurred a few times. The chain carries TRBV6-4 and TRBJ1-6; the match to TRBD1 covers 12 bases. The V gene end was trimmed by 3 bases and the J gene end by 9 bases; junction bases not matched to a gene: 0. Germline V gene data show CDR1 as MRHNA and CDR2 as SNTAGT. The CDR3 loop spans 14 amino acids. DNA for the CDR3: TGTGCCAGCAGTGAGGGACAGGGGGCTTCACCCCTCCACTTT. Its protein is CASSEGQGASPLHF.

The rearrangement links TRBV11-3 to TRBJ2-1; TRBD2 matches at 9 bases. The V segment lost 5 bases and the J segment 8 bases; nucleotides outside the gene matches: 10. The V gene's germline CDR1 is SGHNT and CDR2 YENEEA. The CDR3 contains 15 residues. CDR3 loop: CASSKGLAGPHEQFF. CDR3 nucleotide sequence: TGTGCCAGCAGCAAGGGACTAGCAGGCCCCCATGAGCAGTTCTTC. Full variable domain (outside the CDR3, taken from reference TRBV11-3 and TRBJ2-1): EAGVVQSPRYKIIEKKQPVAFWCNPISGHNTLYWYLQNLGQGPELLIRYENEEAVDDSQLPKDRFSAERLKGVDSTLKIQPAELGDSAVYLCASSKGLAGPHEQFFGPGTRLTVL.

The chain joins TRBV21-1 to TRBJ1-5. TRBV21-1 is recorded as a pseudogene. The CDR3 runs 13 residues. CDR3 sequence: CASSSTGNQPQHF. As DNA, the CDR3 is TGTGCCAGCTCGTCGACCGGGAATCAGCCCCAGCATTTT.

CDR3 region: CASSEARGTTEAFF. CDR3 nucleotides: TGTGCCAGCAGTGAAGCGCGGGGGACCACTGAAGCTTTCTTT. The chain combines TRBV2 with TRBJ1-1, with a tentative D call TRBD1 (5 bases). CDR1 is SNHLY and CDR2 is FYNNEI in the germline V gene. The CDR3 extends over 14 amino acids. Trimming removed 0 bases from V and 4 bases from J, with 9 bases in between.

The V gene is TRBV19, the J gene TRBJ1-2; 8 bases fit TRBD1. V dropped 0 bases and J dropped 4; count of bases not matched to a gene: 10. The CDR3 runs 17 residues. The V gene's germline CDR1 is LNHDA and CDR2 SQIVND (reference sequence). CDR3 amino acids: CASSIDPPGDRIYGYTF. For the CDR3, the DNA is TGTGCCAGTAGTATAGATCCCCCCGGGGACAGGATCTATGGCTACACCTTC.

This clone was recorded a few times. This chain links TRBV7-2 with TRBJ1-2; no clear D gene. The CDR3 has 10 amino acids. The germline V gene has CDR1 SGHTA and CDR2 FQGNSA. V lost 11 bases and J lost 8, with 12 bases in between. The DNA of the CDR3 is TGTGCCCGTCGGGCGGGAGGCTACACCTTC. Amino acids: CARRAGGYTF.

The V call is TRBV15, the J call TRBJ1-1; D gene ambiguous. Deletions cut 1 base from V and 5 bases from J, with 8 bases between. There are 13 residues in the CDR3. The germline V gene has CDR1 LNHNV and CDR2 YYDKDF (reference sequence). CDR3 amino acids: CATSRAGETEAFF. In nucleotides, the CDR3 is TGTGCCACCAGCAGAGCCGGGGAGACTGAAGCTTTCTTT.

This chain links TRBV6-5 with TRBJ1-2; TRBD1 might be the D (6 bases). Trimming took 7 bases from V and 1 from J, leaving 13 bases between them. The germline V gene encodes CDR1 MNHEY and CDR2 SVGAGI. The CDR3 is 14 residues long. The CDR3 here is CASTPDRINYGYTF. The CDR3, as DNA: TGTGCCAGCACCCCGGACAGAATTAACTATGGCTACACCTTC.

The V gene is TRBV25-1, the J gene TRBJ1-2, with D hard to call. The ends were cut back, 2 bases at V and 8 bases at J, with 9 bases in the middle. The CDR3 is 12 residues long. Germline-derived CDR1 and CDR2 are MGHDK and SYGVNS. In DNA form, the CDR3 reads TGTGCCAGCAGTGAAGCGGGGTGGGGCTACACCTTC. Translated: CASSEAGWGYTF.